This entry lists 8 T cell receptor beta chains sequenced from one sample in a study of blood T cell repertoires in COVID-19. Sequenced by immunoSEQ multiplex PCR; TCRdb stores in-frame clones only, minus some. The sample includes about 170,000 clones, approximately 80% of them seen just once. The sample was PBMCs or T cells enriched from blood (not recorded which). These receptors came from a man in his fifties who had recovered from COVID-19.

The chain recombines TRBV30 with TRBJ1-1; the D gene is possibly TRBD1 (5 bases). V lost 4 bases, J lost 9 bases, and 18 bases lay in between. Germline V CDR1 and CDR2: GTSNPN, SVGIG (reference sequence). This CDR3 has 13 amino acids. CDR3 residues: CAWKLGQGSQAFF. Here the CDR3 DNA reads TGTGCCTGGAAGTTGGGTCAGGGATCACAAGCTTTCTTT.

The chain combines TRBV11-2 with TRBJ2-7; D is possibly TRBD1 (6 bases). CDR1 and CDR2 (germline): SGHAT, FQNNGV. Trimming pared 5 bases from V and 2 bases from J, leaving 10 bases between. The CDR3 is 13 amino acids. This CDR3 reads CASSSGQPYEQYF. In DNA, the CDR3 is TGTGCCAGCAGCAGCGGACAGCCCTACGAGCAGTACTTC.

This clone was recorded only once. The rearrangement joins TRBV4-1 to TRBJ2-5; D possibly corresponds to TRBD2 (6 bases). The V gene's germline CDR1 is MGHRA and CDR2 YSYEKL. V lost 3 bases to trimming and J lost 2 bases, with 10 bases between them. The CDR3 length is 14 residues. The CDR3 here is CASSHRGKQETQYF. Written as DNA, the CDR3 is TGCGCCAGCAGCCATCGGGGGAAGCAAGAGACCCAGTACTTC.

This chain uses TRBV3-1 (or the pseudogene TRBV3-2) with TRBJ1-1, with D possibly TRBD1 on 6 matching bases. The germline V gene encodes CDR1 LGHDT and CDR2 YNNKEL (reference sequence). This CDR3 has 14 amino acids. V was clipped by 6 bases and J by 2 bases, with 13 bases between them. The chain's CDR3 is CASSRRDTNTEAFF. DNA of the CDR3: TGTGCCAGCAGTCGCCGGGACACCAACACTGAAGCTTTCTTT.

J is TRBJ2-2 and V is TRBV10-3; TRBD2 matches at 12 bases. CDR1 and CDR2 (germline): ENHRY, SYGVKD. V lost 6 bases and J lost 8; bases outside the gene matches: 10. CDR3 size: 16 residues. The CDR3: CAIRITSGGPEGELFF. CDR3 nucleotide sequence: TGTGCCATCAGGATAACTAGCGGGGGGCCGGAGGGGGAGCTGTTTTTT.

This clone occurred once. The chain has TRBV18 and TRBJ2-3, with D hard to call. CDR1 KGHSH and CDR2 LQKENI come from the germline V gene. The ends were cut back, 5 bases at V and 3 bases at J, with 12 bases in the middle. CDR3 length: 14 amino acids. CDR3 region: CASSMNDRTDTQYF. Here the CDR3 DNA reads TGTGCCAGCTCAATGAATGATCGGACAGATACGCAGTATTTT.

The chain carries TRBV18 and TRBJ2-4; no clear D gene. Between the trimmed V and J ends, which lost 0 bases and 0 bases, there was a span of 6 bases. The CDR3 loop spans 15 amino acids. CDR1 is KGHSH, CDR2 LQKENI, per germline. The CDR3 spells CASSPPSLAKNIQYF. The CDR3, as DNA: TGTGCCAGCTCACCACCGTCACTAGCCAAAAACATTCAGTACTTC. The full variable domain, with the rest looked up from reference TRBV18 and TRBJ2-4, is NAGVMQNPRHLVRRRGQEARLRCSPMKGHSHVYWYRQLPEEGLKFMVYLQKENIIDESGMPKERFSAEFPKEGPSILRIQQVVRGDSAAYFCASSPPSLAKNIQYFGAGTRLSVL.

J is TRBJ1-4 and V is TRBV5-5; perhaps TRBD1 as D (5 bases). Trimming took 2 bases from V and 0 from J, leaving 8 bases between them. CDR1 and CDR2 (germline): SGHKS, YYEKEE (reference sequence). This CDR3 is 15 amino acids long. In DNA form, the CDR3 reads TGTGCCAGCAGCTTCCGACAGCCAACTAATGAAAAACTGTTTTTT. Amino acid sequence: CASSFRQPTNEKLFF.